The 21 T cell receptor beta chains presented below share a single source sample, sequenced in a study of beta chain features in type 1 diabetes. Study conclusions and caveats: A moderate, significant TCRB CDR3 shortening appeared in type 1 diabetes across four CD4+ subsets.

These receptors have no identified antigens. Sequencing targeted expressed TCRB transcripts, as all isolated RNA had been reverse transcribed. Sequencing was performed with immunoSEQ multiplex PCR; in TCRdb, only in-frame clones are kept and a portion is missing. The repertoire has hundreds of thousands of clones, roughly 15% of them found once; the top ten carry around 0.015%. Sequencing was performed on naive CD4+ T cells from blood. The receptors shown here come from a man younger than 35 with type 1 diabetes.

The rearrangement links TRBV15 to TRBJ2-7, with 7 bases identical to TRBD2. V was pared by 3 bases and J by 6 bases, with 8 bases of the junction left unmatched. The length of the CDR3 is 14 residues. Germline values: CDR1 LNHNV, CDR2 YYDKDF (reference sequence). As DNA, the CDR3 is TGTGCCACCAGCAGGGGCGGGAGTACCCTCGAGCAGTACTTC. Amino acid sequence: CATSRGGSTLEQYF. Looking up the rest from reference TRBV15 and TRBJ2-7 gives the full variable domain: DAMVIQNPRYQVTQFGKPVTLSCSQTLNHNVMYWYQQKSSQAPKLLFHYYDKDFNNEADTPDNFQSRRPNTSFCFLDIRSPGLGDTAMYLCATSRGGSTLEQYFGPGTRLTVT.

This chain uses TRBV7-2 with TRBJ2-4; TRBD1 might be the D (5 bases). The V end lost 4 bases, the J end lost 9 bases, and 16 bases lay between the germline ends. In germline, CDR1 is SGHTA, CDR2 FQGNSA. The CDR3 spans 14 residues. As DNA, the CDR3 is TGTGCCAGCAGCTGGGGCAGGGCTGATAGCATTCAGTACTTC. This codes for CASSWGRADSIQYF.

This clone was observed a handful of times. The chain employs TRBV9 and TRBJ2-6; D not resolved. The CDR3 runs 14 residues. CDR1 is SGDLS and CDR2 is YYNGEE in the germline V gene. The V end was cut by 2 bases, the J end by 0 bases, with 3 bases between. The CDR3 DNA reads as TGTGCCAGCAGCGTCTTCTCTGGGGCCAACGTCCTGACTTTC. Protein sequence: CASSVFSGANVLTF.

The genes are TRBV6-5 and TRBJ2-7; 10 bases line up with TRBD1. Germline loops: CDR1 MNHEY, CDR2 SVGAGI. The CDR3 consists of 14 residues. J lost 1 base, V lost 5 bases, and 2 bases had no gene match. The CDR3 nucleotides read TGTGCCAGCAGTCGGACAGGGGGGTCCTACGAGCAGTACTTC. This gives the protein CASSRTGGSYEQYF.

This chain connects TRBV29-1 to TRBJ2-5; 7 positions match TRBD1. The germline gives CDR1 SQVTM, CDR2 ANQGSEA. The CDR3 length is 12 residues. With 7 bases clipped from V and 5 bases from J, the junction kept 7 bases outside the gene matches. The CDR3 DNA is TGCAGCGGACAGGGAGCTGGGGAGACCCAGTACTTC. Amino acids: CSGQGAGETQYF.

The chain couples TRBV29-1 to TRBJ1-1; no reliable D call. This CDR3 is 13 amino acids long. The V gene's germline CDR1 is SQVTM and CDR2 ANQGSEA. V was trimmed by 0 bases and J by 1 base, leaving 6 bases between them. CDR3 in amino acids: CSVEDLANTEAFF. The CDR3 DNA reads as TGCAGCGTTGAAGATCTGGCGAACACTGAAGCTTTCTTT.

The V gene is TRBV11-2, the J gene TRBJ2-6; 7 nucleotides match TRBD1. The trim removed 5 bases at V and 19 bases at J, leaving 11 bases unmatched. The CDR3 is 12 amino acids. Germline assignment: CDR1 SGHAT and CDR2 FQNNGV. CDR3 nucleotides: TGTGCCAGCAGCGCATCAACAGGGGCTGCAACTTTC. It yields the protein CASSASTGAATF.

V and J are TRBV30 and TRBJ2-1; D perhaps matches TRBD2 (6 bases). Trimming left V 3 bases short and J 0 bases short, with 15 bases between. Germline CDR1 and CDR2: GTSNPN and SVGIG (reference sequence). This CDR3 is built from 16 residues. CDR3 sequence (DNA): TGTGCCTGGAGCGAGGCCCCCGGGGGCTCCTACAATGAGCAGTTCTTC. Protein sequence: CAWSEAPGGSYNEQFF.

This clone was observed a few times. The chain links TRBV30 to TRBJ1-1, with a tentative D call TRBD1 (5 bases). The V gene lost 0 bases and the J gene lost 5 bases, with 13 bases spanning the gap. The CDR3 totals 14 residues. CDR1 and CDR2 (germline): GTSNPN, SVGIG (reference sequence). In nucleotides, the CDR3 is TGTGCCTGGAGTGTACGGCAGGGCTCAACTGAAGCTTTCTTT. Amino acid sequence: CAWSVRQGSTEAFF.

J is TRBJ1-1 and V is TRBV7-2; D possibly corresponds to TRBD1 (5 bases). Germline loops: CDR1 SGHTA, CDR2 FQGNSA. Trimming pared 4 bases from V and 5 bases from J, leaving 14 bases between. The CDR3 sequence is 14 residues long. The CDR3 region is CASSSPAGGTEAFF. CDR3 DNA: TGTGCCAGCAGCTCCCCAGCGGGGGGAACTGAAGCTTTCTTT. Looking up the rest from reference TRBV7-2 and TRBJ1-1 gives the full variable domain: GAGVSQSPSNKVTEKGKDVELRCDPISGHTALYWYRQSLGQGLEFLIYFQGNSAPDKSGLPSDRFSAERTGGSVSTLTIQRTQQEDSAVYLCASSSPAGGTEAFFGQGTRLTVV.

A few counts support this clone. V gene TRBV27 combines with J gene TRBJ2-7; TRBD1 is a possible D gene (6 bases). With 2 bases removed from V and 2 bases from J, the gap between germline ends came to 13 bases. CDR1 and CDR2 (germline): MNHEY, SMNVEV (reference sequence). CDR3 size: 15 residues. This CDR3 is CASSLRGDRPYEQYF. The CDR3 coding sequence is TGTGCCAGCAGTTTACGGGGCGACAGGCCCTACGAGCAGTACTTC.

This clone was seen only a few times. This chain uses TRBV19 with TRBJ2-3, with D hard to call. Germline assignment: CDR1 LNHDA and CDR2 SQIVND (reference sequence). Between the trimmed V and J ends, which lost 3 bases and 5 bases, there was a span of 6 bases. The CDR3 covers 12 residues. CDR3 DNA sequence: TGTGCCAGTAGTATCGCGAGAGATACGCAGTATTTT. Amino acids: CASSIARDTQYF.

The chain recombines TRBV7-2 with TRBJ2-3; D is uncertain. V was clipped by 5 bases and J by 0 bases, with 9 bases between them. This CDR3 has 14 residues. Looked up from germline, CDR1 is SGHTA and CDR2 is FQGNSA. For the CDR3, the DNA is TGTGCCAGCAGCCCCCGCCTAAGCACAGATACGCAGTATTTT. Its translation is CASSPRLSTDTQYF.

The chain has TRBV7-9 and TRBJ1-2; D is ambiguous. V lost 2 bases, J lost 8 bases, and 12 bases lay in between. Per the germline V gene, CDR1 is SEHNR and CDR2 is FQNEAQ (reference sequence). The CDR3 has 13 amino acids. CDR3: CASSLIGPRGYTF. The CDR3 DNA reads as TGTGCCAGCAGCTTAATTGGGCCCCGGGGCTACACCTTC.

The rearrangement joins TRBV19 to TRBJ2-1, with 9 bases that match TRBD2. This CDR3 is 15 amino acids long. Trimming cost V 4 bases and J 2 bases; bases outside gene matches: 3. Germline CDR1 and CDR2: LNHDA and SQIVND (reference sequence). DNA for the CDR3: TGTGCCAGTAGTACTAGCGGGACCCCCTACAATGAGCAGTTCTTC. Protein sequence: CASSTSGTPYNEQFF. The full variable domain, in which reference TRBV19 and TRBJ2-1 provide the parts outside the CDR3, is DGGITQSPKYLFRKEGQNVTLSCEQNLNHDAMYWYRQDPGQGLRLIYYSQIVNDFQKGDIAEGYSVSREKKESFPLTVTSAQKNPTAFYLCASSTSGTPYNEQFFGPGTRLTVL.

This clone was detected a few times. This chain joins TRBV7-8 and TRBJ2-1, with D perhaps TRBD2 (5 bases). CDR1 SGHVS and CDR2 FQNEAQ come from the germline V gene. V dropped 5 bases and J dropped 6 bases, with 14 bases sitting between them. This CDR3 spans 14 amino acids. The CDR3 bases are TGTGCCAGCAGCCGGACTGAGGTCGGCAATGAGCAGTTCTTC. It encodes CASSRTEVGNEQFF.

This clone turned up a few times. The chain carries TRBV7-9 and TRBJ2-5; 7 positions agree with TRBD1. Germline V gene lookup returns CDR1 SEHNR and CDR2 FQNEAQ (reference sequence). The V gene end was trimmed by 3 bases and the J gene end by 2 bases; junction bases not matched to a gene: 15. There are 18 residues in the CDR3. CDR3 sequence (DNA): TGTGCCAGCAGCTTCATCAGCCGTACAGGACAGGTGCAAGAGACCCAGTACTTC. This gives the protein CASSFISRTGQVQETQYF.

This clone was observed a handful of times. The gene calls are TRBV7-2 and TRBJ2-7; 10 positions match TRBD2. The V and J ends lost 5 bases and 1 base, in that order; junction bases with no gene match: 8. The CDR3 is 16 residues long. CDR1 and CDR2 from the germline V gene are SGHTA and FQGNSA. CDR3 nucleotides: TGTGCCAGCAGCCATTCCGGGACTAGCGCATCCTACGAGCAGTACTTC. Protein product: CASSHSGTSASYEQYF. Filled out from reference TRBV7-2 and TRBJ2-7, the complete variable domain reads GAGVSQSPSNKVTEKGKDVELRCDPISGHTALYWYRQSLGQGLEFLIYFQGNSAPDKSGLPSDRFSAERTGGSVSTLTIQRTQQEDSAVYLCASSHSGTSASYEQYFGPGTRLTVT.

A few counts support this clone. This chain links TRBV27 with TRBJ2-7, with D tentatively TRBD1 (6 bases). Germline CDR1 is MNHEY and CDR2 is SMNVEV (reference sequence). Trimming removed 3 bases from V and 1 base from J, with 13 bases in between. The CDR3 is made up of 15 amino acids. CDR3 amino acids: CASSFFGQTSYEQYF. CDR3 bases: TGTGCCAGCAGTTTCTTCGGACAGACTTCCTACGAGCAGTACTTC.

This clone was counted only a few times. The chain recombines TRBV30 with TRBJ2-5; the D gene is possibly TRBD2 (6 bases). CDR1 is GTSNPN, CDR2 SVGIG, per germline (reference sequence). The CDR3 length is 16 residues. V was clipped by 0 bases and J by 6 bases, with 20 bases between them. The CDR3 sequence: CAWSVWRAGGTKTQYF. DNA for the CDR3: TGTGCCTGGAGTGTTTGGAGGGCTGGAGGCACCAAGACCCAGTACTTC. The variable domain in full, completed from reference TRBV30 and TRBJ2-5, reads SQTIHQWPATLVQPVGSPLSLECTVEGTSNPNLYWYRQAAGRGLQLLFYSVGIGQISSEVPQNLSASRPQDRQFILSSKKLLLSDSGFYLCAWSVWRAGGTKTQYFGPGTRLLVL.

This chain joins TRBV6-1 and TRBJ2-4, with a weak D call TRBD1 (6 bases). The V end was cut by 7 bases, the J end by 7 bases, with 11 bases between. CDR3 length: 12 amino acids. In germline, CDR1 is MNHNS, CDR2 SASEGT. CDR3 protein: CASMKTGNIQYF. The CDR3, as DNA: TGTGCCAGCATGAAGACAGGTAACATTCAGTACTTC.